The 12 T cell receptor beta chains below come from one sample, sequenced in a study of blood T cell repertoires in COVID-19. Libraries were prepared by immunoSEQ multiplex PCR; TCRdb keeps only in-frame clonotypes and omits some of them. The repertoire holds around 280,000 clones, approximately 90% seen once, with 6% to 7% in the top ten. Sequencing was done on a sample of PBMCs or T cells enriched from blood (not recorded which). Receptors were obtained from a middle-aged woman who had recovered from COVID-19.

V and J are TRBV27 and TRBJ1-1, with 9 nucleotides matching TRBD1. CDR1 is MNHEY, CDR2 SMNVEV, per germline (reference sequence). The J segment lost 2 bases and the V segment lost 0 bases, leaving 4 bases of the junction unmatched. This CDR3 is 16 amino acids long. The CDR3 loop is CASSLSDRGVNTEAFF. The CDR3 bases are TGTGCCAGCAGTTTATCGGACAGGGGAGTTAACACTGAAGCTTTCTTT.

The J gene is TRBJ2-5, the V gene TRBV30; 10 bases are a match to TRBD1. The germline gives CDR1 GTSNPN, CDR2 SVGIG (reference sequence). CDR3 length: 14 amino acids. V shed 1 base, J shed 6 bases, and the junction held 5 bases outside the gene matches. The CDR3 bases are TGTGCCTGGAGTGGCCGACAGGGGGCCAAGACCCAGTACTTC. Amino acid sequence: CAWSGRQGAKTQYF. Supplemented by reference TRBV30 and TRBJ2-5, the full variable domain reads SQTIHQWPATLVQPVGSPLSLECTVEGTSNPNLYWYRQAAGRGLQLLFYSVGIGQISSEVPQNLSASRPQDRQFILSSKKLLLSDSGFYLCAWSGRQGAKTQYFGPGTRLLVL.

V and J are TRBV6-2 or TRBV6-3 and TRBJ1-5, with TRBD1 as a possible D gene (5 bases). Germline V gives CDR1 MNHEY, CDR2 SVGEGT. V was clipped by 6 bases and J by 2 bases, with 20 bases between them. This CDR3 has 17 residues. The CDR3 DNA follows: TGTGCCAGCAGCCCTTGGGTGGTTGGGGCTGGCAATCAGCCCCAGCATTTT. It specifies CASSPWVVGAGNQPQHF.

This rearrangement joins TRBV6-9 to TRBJ2-7; TRBD2 might be the D (6 bases). Germline V CDR1 and CDR2: MNHGY, SVAAGI. Trimming removed 8 bases at V and 3 bases at J, with 20 bases between. The CDR3 contains 15 residues. The CDR3 loop reads CASHITQRVCYEQYF. CDR3 nucleotides: TGTGCCAGCCATATTACCCAGCGGGTTTGCTACGAGCAGTACTTC.

This chain links TRBV5-1 with TRBJ2-2; D ambiguous. Deletions cut 1 base from V and 1 base from J, with 11 bases between. The CDR3 runs 16 residues. Germline assignment: CDR1 SGHRS and CDR2 YFSETQ. CDR3 protein: CASSLNGQENTGELFF. The CDR3 nucleotides read TGCGCCAGCAGCTTGAACGGTCAGGAGAACACCGGGGAGCTGTTTTTT.

This chain uses TRBV6-2 or TRBV6-3 with TRBJ2-7; D is unresolved. Germline V CDR1 and CDR2: MNHEY, SVGEGT. V was pared by 5 bases and J by 7 bases, with 21 bases between. The CDR3 runs 15 residues. The CDR3 here is CASSGSGSVRWEQYF. CDR3 coding DNA: TGTGCCAGCAGTGGATCCGGAAGCGTTAGGTGGGAGCAGTACTTC.

The CDR3, as DNA: TGTGCCAGCAGGATCAGCGACAGCCTGCAGTACTTC. It is translated as CASRISDSLQYF. This rearrangement joins TRBV28 to TRBJ2-7, with TRBD1 as a possible D gene (5 bases). The germline V gene encodes CDR1 MDHEN and CDR2 SYDVKM. V was shortened by 6 bases and J by 9 bases, with 15 bases between the two germline ends. The length of the CDR3 is 12 residues.

This sequence joins TRBV30 and TRBJ2-5; 7 nucleotides align to TRBD1. The length of the CDR3 is 12 residues. Germline V CDR1 and CDR2: GTSNPN, SVGIG (reference sequence). V shed 3 bases, J shed 5 bases, and the junction held 3 bases outside the gene matches. The CDR3 spells CAWSDRAETQYF. In DNA, the CDR3 is TGTGCCTGGAGCGACAGGGCGGAGACCCAGTACTTC.

The table lists this clone with a count of one. The chain recombines TRBV2 with TRBJ1-5, with 8 bases identical to TRBD1. The germline gives CDR1 SNHLY, CDR2 FYNNEI. The CDR3 spans 15 residues. V trimming: 5 bases; J trimming: 7 bases; junction bases outside the gene matches: 10. The CDR3 here is CASSSETGAKQPQHF. CDR3 coding DNA: TGTGCCAGCAGTTCCGAGACAGGGGCAAAACAGCCCCAGCATTTT. The whole variable domain, remainder taken from reference TRBV2 and TRBJ1-5, is EPEVTQTPSHQVTQMGQEVILRCVPISNHLYFYWYRQILGQKVEFLVSFYNNEISEKSEIFDDQFSVERPDGSNFTLKIRSTKLEDSAMYFCASSSETGAKQPQHFGDGTRLSIL.

This sequence joins TRBV5-1 and TRBJ1-6; TRBD1 matches 7 bases. CDR3 size: 15 residues. In germline, CDR1 is SGHRS, CDR2 YFSETQ. Trimming removed 4 bases from V and 9 bases from J; junction bases left unmatched: 10. As DNA, the CDR3 is TGCGCCAGCAGCACCGATAGACAGGGAGCTTCACCCCTCCACTTT. This gives the protein CASSTDRQGASPLHF.

This chain connects TRBV7-8 to TRBJ2-7; D unresolved. Germline V gene data show CDR1 as SGHVS and CDR2 as FQNEAQ. Deletions cut 0 bases from V and 2 bases from J, with 11 bases between. The CDR3 contains 15 residues. The CDR3 DNA is TGTGCCAGCAGCTTAGCAGGAGCACGAACCTACGAGCAGTACTTC. Translating it yields CASSLAGARTYEQYF.

This chain links TRBV29-1 with TRBJ2-1; 8 nucleotides agree with TRBD2. The CDR3 covers 13 residues. After removal of 4 bases from V and 6 bases from J, the junction contained 5 bases not matched to a gene. In germline, CDR1 is SQVTM, CDR2 ANQGSEA. Here the CDR3 reads CSVGSLAGNEQFF. Here the CDR3 DNA reads TGCAGCGTTGGGTCGCTAGCGGGCAATGAGCAGTTCTTC.